These 17 T cell receptor beta chains were all obtained from the same sample, sequenced in a study of blood T cell repertoires in COVID-19. Method: immunoSEQ multiplex PCR; TCRdb's copy keeps in-frame clones and lacks some. The sample contains hundreds of thousands of clones, approximately 90% of which appear only once. The sequenced sample was PBMCs or T cells enriched from blood (not recorded which). The receptors were sampled from a woman aged 55-70 years in a cohort exposed to, infected with or recovered from COVID-19 (not recorded which).

This chain uses TRBV2 with TRBJ2-1, with TRBD1 as a possible D gene (5 bases). The CDR3 consists of 13 residues. V was pared by 7 bases and J by 6 bases, with 13 bases between. CDR1 and CDR2 (germline): SNHLY, FYNNEI. The CDR3 sequence: CASTRETANEQFF. The CDR3 nucleotides read TGTGCCAGCACCAGGGAAACGGCCAATGAGCAGTTCTTC.

The V gene is TRBV3-1 (or the pseudogene TRBV3-2), the J gene TRBJ1-3, with D maybe TRBD1 (6 bases). This CDR3 region has 15 residues. Germline V CDR1 and CDR2: LGHDT, YNNKEL (reference sequence). V gave up 7 bases and J gave up 4 bases, with 17 bases separating them. CDR3 sequence reads: CASNPGRGEGNTIYF. CDR3 in DNA: TGTGCCAGCAACCCAGGGAGGGGGGAAGGAAACACCATATATTTT.

Regarding this clone: This CDR3 is also generated by other DNA sequences in the sample. The V and J genes are TRBV28 and TRBJ2-7; 11 bases map to TRBD2. The V gene end was trimmed by 6 bases and the J gene end by 3 bases; junction bases not matched to a gene: 4. The germline V gene encodes CDR1 MDHEN and CDR2 SYDVKM. This CDR3 spans 14 amino acids. This chain's CDR3 is CASSLLAGGYEQYF. In DNA form, the CDR3 reads TGTGCCAGCAGCCTCCTAGCGGGGGGCTACGAGCAGTACTTC.

J is TRBJ2-5 and V is TRBV18, with D tentatively TRBD2 (7 bases). CDR1 is KGHSH, CDR2 LQKENI, per germline. The CDR3 is 16 residues long. Trimming shortened V by 0 bases and J by 7 bases, and 18 bases separated the two germline ends. The CDR3 DNA reads as TGTGCCAGCTCACCACCAGGGACACTAGCTAGCGGGACCCAGTACTTC. It is translated as CASSPPGTLASGTQYF. Variable domain in full (rest from reference TRBV18 and TRBJ2-5): NAGVMQNPRHLVRRRGQEARLRCSPMKGHSHVYWYRQLPEEGLKFMVYLQKENIIDESGMPKERFSAEFPKEGPSILRIQQVVRGDSAAYFCASSPPGTLASGTQYFGPGTRLLVL.

This chain connects TRBV18 to TRBJ2-6; 8 nucleotides agree with TRBD1. V lost 8 bases and J lost 5; bases outside the gene matches: 5. Germline V gene data show CDR1 as KGHSH and CDR2 as LQKENI. CDR3 length equals 14 residues. The CDR3 spells CASGQGERANVLTF. The DNA for the CDR3 is TGTGCCAGCGGACAGGGTGAACGGGCCAACGTCCTGACTTTC.

The chain recombines TRBV28 with TRBJ2-1, with 10 bases aligning to TRBD1. Germline-derived CDR1 and CDR2 are MDHEN and SYDVKM. CDR3 length: 15 amino acids. V trimming: 8 bases; J trimming: 5 bases; junction bases outside the gene matches: 9. Written as DNA, the CDR3 is TGTGCCAGCCGGTCCGGGACAGGGGACCACAATGAGCAGTTCTTC. Translation: CASRSGTGDHNEQFF.

This clone came up a few times. The chain combines TRBV5-5 with TRBJ2-7, with TRBD1 matching over 12 bases. From germline, CDR1 is SGHKS and CDR2 YYEKEE (reference sequence). After removal of 4 bases from V and 7 bases from J, the junction contained 6 bases not matched to a gene. The CDR3 consists of 14 residues. CDR3 sequence: CASSGRDRGLEQYF. The CDR3 DNA reads as TGTGCCAGCAGCGGCCGGGACAGGGGGCTTGAGCAGTACTTC.

The V gene is TRBV5-4, the J gene TRBJ2-2; maybe TRBD1 (5 bases). Trimming cost V 5 bases and J 5 bases, with 19 bases left between them. The CDR3 has 16 amino acids. The germline V gene encodes CDR1 SGHNT and CDR2 YYREEE (reference sequence). The CDR3 reads CASSTGSKTGTGELFF. DNA for the CDR3: TGTGCCAGCAGTACTGGGTCTAAAACAGGAACCGGGGAGCTGTTTTTT.

V usage is TRBV21-1 and J usage is TRBJ1-5; the table assigns TRBD1, which was not confirmed against the DNA. TRBV21-1 is a pseudogene locus. This CDR3 has 15 amino acids. CDR3 sequence: CASRTLQGCWWGQHF. In DNA, the CDR3 is TGTGCCAGCAGGACGTTACAGGGCTGTTGGTGGGGCCAGCATTTT.

This chain joins TRBV5-6 and TRBJ1-1, with TRBD1 as a possible D gene (5 bases). Trimming cost V 5 bases and J 4 bases, with 18 bases left between them. Germline lookup yields CDR1 SGHDT and CDR2 YYEEEE. The CDR3 length is 15 residues. CDR3 coding DNA: TGTGCCAGCAGGGTCGCGGGGGTTCCTGGCACTGAAGCTTTCTTT. It translates to CASRVAGVPGTEAFF.

V is TRBV9 and J is TRBJ2-7, with a tentative D call TRBD2 (5 bases). Germline lookup yields CDR1 SGDLS and CDR2 YYNGEE. Trimming removed 0 bases at V and 3 bases at J, with 13 bases between. CDR3 length equals 15 residues. This chain's CDR3 is CASSVGADWYYEQYF. The CDR3 nucleotides are TGTGCCAGCAGCGTAGGCGCGGACTGGTACTACGAGCAGTACTTC.

The V gene is TRBV7-9, the J gene TRBJ1-5; TRBD1 matches 7 bases. Germline-derived CDR1 and CDR2 are SEHNR and FQNEAQ (reference sequence). The trim removed 4 bases at V and 0 bases at J, leaving 3 bases unmatched. The CDR3 spans 15 residues. The DNA of the CDR3 is TGTGCCAGCAGCTCTGGGACAGTTAGCAATCAGCCCCAGCATTTT. Protein sequence: CASSSGTVSNQPQHF.

The chain has TRBV11-2 and TRBJ2-5; TRBD2 aligns across 13 bases. With V trimmed by 5 bases and J by 4 bases, 7 bases remained unmatched. The CDR3 is made up of 16 amino acids. CDR1 is SGHAT and CDR2 is FQNNGV in the germline V gene. Written as DNA, the CDR3 is TGTGCCAGCAGCCCCCGGACTAGCGGGAGTGGAGAGACCCAGTACTTC. Translated, it gives CASSPRTSGSGETQYF.

The chain employs TRBV6-5 and TRBJ2-7; TRBD2 matches at 11 bases. Germline values: CDR1 MNHEY, CDR2 SVGAGI. This CDR3 contains 14 residues. V gave up 6 bases and J gave up 3 bases; unmatched junction bases: 4. CDR3 loop: CASRLAGAGYEQYF. The CDR3 DNA reads TGTGCCAGCAGACTAGCGGGAGCGGGCTACGAGCAGTACTTC.

The chain recombines TRBV11-3 with TRBJ2-1, with TRBD2 matching over 9 bases. The CDR3 runs 13 residues. V shed 3 bases and J 10 bases; nucleotides not matched to a gene: 4. Germline V gene sequence: CDR1 SGHNT, CDR2 YENEEA. CDR3 amino acids: CASSFSGSREQFF. CDR3 DNA sequence: TGTGCCAGCAGCTTTAGCGGGAGTCGGGAGCAGTTCTTC.

The J gene is TRBJ1-6, the V gene TRBV2; 9 nucleotides align to TRBD1. Trimming took 5 bases from V and 11 from J; bases not matched to a gene: 7. Germline V CDR1 and CDR2: SNHLY, FYNNEI. This CDR3 contains 14 residues. The CDR3 coding sequence is TGTGCCAGCAGTACCCGGGACAGGGTCCCACCCCTCCACTTT. It codes for CASSTRDRVPPLHF.

V usage is TRBV30 and J usage is TRBJ2-2; D perhaps matches TRBD1 (5 bases). The V end was cut by 3 bases, the J end by 2 bases, with 7 bases between. The CDR3 sequence is 13 residues long. CDR1 is GTSNPN, CDR2 SVGIG, per germline (reference sequence). For the CDR3, the DNA is TGTGCCTGGAGAGGACACAACACCGGGGAGCTGTTTTTT. Residues: CAWRGHNTGELFF.